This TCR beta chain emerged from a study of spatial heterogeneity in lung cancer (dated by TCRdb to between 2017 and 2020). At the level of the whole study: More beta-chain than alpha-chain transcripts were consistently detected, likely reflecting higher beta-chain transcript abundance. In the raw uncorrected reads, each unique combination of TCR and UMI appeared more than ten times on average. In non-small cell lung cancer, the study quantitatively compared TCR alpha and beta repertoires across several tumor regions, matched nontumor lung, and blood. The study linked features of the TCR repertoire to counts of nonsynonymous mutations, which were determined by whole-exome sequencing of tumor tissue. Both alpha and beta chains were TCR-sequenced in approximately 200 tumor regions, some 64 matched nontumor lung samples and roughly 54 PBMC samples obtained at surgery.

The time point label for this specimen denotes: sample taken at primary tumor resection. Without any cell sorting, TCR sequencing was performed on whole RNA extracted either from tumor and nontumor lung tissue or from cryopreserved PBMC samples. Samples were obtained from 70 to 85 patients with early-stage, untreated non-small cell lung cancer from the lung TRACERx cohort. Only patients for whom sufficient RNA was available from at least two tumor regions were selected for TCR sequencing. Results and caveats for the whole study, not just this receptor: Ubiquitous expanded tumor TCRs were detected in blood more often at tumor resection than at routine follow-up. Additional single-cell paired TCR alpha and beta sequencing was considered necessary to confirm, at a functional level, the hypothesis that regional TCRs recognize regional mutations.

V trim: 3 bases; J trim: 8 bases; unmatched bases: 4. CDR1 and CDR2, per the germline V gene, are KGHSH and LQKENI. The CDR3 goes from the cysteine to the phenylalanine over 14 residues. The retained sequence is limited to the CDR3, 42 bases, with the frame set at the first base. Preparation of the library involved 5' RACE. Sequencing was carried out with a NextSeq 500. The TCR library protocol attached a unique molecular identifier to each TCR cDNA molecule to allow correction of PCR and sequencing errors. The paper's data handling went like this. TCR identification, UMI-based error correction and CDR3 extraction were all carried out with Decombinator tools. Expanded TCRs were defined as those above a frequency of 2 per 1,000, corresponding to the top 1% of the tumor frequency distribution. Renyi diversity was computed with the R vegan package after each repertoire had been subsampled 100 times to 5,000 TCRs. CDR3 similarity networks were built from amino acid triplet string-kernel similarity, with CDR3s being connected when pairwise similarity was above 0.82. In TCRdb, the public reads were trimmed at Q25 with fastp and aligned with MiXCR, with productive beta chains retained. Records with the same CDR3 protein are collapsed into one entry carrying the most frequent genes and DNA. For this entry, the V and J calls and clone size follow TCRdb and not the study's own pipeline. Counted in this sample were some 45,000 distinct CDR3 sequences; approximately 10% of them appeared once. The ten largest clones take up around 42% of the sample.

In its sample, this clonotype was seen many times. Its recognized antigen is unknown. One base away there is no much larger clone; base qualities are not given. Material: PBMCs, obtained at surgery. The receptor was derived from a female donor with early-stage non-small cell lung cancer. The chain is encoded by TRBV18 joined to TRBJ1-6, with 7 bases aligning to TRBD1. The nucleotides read TGTGCCAGCTCACCTCGGGACAGAGATTCACCCCTCCACTTT. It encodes CASSPRDRDSPLHF.